The present T cell receptor (beta chain) was sequenced within a study of blood T cell repertoires in COVID-19. Data came from immunoSEQ multiplex PCR; TCRdb stores just in-frame clones and leaves some out. This table holds about 80,000 clones, more than 60% found once. The CDR3 has 13 residues. CDR1 and CDR2 (germline): SQVTM, ANQGSEA. V dropped 8 bases and J dropped 10 bases, with 18 bases sitting between them. This clone was detected only once. Sequencing was done on a sample of peripheral blood. The V and J genes are TRBV29-1 and TRBJ1-6; tentatively, D is TRBD1 (5 bases). The receptor was isolated from a human donor in a cohort sampled during active COVID-19. The CDR3 DNA sequence: TGCAGCACCTCCCAGACTCCAGGGTCACCCCTCCACTTT. Its protein product is CSTSQTPGSPLHF.